This is a list of T cell receptor beta chains from one sample in a study of T cell repertoires in cytomegalovirus infection. Each CDR3 protein gets one entry after TCRdb re-called the reads with MiXCR. The table records about 700,000 distinct CDR3 sequences, about 30% of them present only once. For these receptors, no antigen is known. The sample consisted of cultured PBMCs, taken from culture after CMV antigen stimulation. The receptors stem from a human donor in good health (CMV status not recorded). Some clones in this sample may be carry-over from other donors' samples. Each CDR3 is given with its conserved first and last residue. The order of the fields is D gene, V gene, CDR3 length, J gene, clone size, CDR3 DNA, CDR3 protein. A D gene is named only where the DNA matches it firmly. A row's size may be missing; if present it is once, few, many or a size class.

TRBD2	TRBV10-3	14	TRBJ2-7	NA	TGTGCCATCAATAGCGGGGGGTCTTACTACGAGCAGTACTTC	CAINSGGSYYEQYF
NA	TRBV6-2/TRBV6-3	14	TRBJ2-3	NA	TGTGCCAGCAATTACCTTAGGGTTACAGATACGCAGTATTTT	CASNYLRVTDTQYF
NA	TRBV11-2	15	TRBJ1-1	NA	TGTGCCAGCAGCTTAGATGGGCTGGTCGCAGCGGAAGCTTTCTTT	CASSLDGLVAAEAFF
TRBD1	TRBV6-5	16	TRBJ1-4	few	TGTGCCAGCAGCTATAGGGGACAGGCCTCTAATGAAAAACTGTTTTTT	CASSYRGQASNEKLFF
NA	TRBV6-4	14	TRBJ1-5	NA	TGTGCCAGCAGTGAAATGGTTAGGATTGACCCCCAGCATTTT	CASSEMVRIDPQHF
NA	TRBV11-2	17	TRBJ2-2	NA	TGTGCCAGCCGCAGTCCCCCATCCCCCGAAGGGGCCGGGGAGCTGTTTTTT	CASRSPPSPEGAGELFF
NA	TRBV7-8	15	TRBJ1-6	few	TGTGCCAGCAGCTTAGTTGGGGGGCCCTATTCACCCCTCCACTTT	CASSLVGGPYSPLHF
NA	TRBV20-1	13	TRBJ1-2	few	TGCAGTGCTAGAGATGGAACACTCTATGGCTACACCTTC	CSARDGTLYGYTF
NA	TRBV20-1	14	TRBJ2-3	NA	TGCAGTGCTAGAGTGGTGGGTTCGACAGATACGCAGTATTTT	CSARVVGSTDTQYF
NA	TRBV6-2/TRBV6-3	20	TRBJ2-1	few	TGTGCCAGCAGTTACCTCGCGCTACCGCTGCGGAGTGGCTCCTACAATGAGCAGTTCTTC	CASSYLALPLRSGSYNEQFF
NA	TRBV5-3	14	TRBJ2-7	few	TGTGCCAGCAGCCTCCGCAGTAAGCCCTACGAGCAGTACTTC	CASSLRSKPYEQYF
TRBD1	TRBV6-8	13	TRBJ2-1	NA	TGTGCCAGCCGAACGACAGGGCGGAATGAGCAGTTCTTC	CASRTTGRNEQFF
TRBD2	TRBV29-1	14	TRBJ2-3	NA	TGCAGCGTTGATCTAGCGGGGGGGCGAAATACGCAGTATTTT	CSVDLAGGRNTQYF
TRBD1	TRBV27	14	TRBJ2-7	NA	TGTGCCAGTATGAGGGACAGGGACACCTACGAGCAGTACTTC	CASMRDRDTYEQYF
NA	TRBV7-9	15	TRBJ2-1	few	TGTGCCAGCAGCTTATCGGGACCGTCCTACAATGAGCAGTTCTTC	CASSLSGPSYNEQFF
NA	TRBV19	14	TRBJ2-1	few	TGTGCCAGTAGTATAGCCCCCGAAGGGGATGAGCAGTTCTTC	CASSIAPEGDEQFF
TRBD2	TRBV11-2	18	TRBJ2-3	NA	TGTGCCAGCAGCCCCCGTGGGGGACTAGCGAGTAGCACAGATACGCAGTATTTT	CASSPRGGLASSTDTQYF
TRBD2	TRBV7-9	17	TRBJ2-1	NA	TGTGCCAGCAGCTTAGATGGGCTAGCGGGGAGGTTCGATGAGCAGTTCTTC	CASSLDGLAGRFDEQFF
TRBD1	TRBV12-3/TRBV12-4	14	TRBJ2-3	few	TGTGCCAGCAGGACAGGGGCGGTCGGGAGTACGCAGTATTTT	CASRTGAVGSTQYF
TRBD2	TRBV7-2	14	TRBJ2-7	many	TGTGCCAGCAGCTTAGACCCTACTAGCGTCGAGCAGTACTTC	CASSLDPTSVEQYF
NA	TRBV7-2	14	TRBJ2-7	NA	TGTGCCAGCAGCTTAGCGGTTAAAGGAGGCGAGCAGTACTTC	CASSLAVKGGEQYF
TRBD1	TRBV20-1	13	TRBJ1-1	NA	TGCAGTGCCGACAGGGACATGAACACTGAAGCTTTCTTT	CSADRDMNTEAFF
NA	TRBV7-9	16	TRBJ2-3	NA	TGTGCCAGCAGCTTAGCGCTAGGACAGATCACAGATACGCAGTATTTT	CASSLALGQITDTQYF